This T cell receptor beta chain was obtained from a study of CD8+CD57+ T cells in acquired aplastic anemia (dated by TCRdb to the late 2010s). Concerning the study at large: DNA extracted from sorted CD4+ and CD8+ cells had a mean of about 3.3 ug, with a range of 0.2 to 27.4 ug. Healthy donor samples averaged approximately 10 million reads for CD4+ and 11 million to 14 million for CD8+ cells. Study-wide conclusions, independent of this receptor: Around 31 CD8+ CDR3 sequences were shared between patients and controls but appeared highly expressed in patients and within their immunodominant clones. No significant difference in CD8+ Simpson's diversity was found between patients and healthy controls (P=0.060).

Concerning this clonotype itself: Its antigen has not been determined. Per-base quality was not reported, and no clone a single base away is much larger than it.

TCR beta VDJ combination and CDR3 sequence profiling used genomic DNA as the template. An Illumina HiSeq 2000 was the platform used for TCR repertoire sequencing. The study's own analysis went as follows. Repertoire assessment relied on Simpson's diversity index, CDR3 size and DJ length profiles, and TRBV/TRBJ rearrangement plots. The most abundant DNA sequence in the deep sequencing data was defined as the immunodominant clone. CDR3 amino acid sequences were checked for sharing between subjects and were compared against published repertoires and the VDJdb database. In-frame beta chains were kept once TCRdb had trimmed the public reads at Q25 with fastp and called clones with MiXCR. Each entry merges the rows of one CDR3 protein and shows their most common DNA and genes. In this record, the V and J calls reflect TCRdb's handling and not the investigators' own analysis. The sample table lists some 200,000 distinct CDR3 sequences, roughly 57% of them with a count of one. The ten largest clones capture about 29% of the sample.

The CDR3 has 14 amino acids, counting the end cysteine and phenylalanine. Left in the record is the CDR3 DNA by itself, 42 bases read in frame from the first base. V sheds 3 bases and J sheds 4 bases, leaving 9 bases between their ends. From a lookup of the germline V gene, CDR1 and CDR2 are SGHTA and FQGTGA. The study deep-sequenced TCR repertoires of sorted CD4+ and CD8+ blood T cells from severe aplastic anemia patients and healthy subjects. Ficoll-Paque density gradient centrifugation was used to isolate peripheral blood mononuclear cells. Before DNA extraction, CD4+ and CD8+ T cells were sorted with FACS or magnetic beads.

The sample taken for sequencing was sorted CD4+, CD8+, or CD8+CD57+ T cells (not recorded which) from PBMCs. This chain joins TRBV7-3 to TRBJ2-2, with an unclear D gene assignment. This clonotype was obtained from a human donor in good health. In nucleotide form, the sequence is TGTGCCAGCAGCTTCTCTCAGGCCACCGGGGAGCTGTTTTTT. Its coded protein is CASSFSQATGELFF.